These T cell receptor beta chains were read from a single sample in a study of regulatory T cells in long-lasting Graves disease. MiXCR, applied by TCRdb to the multiplex PCR reads, yields one record per CDR3 protein. The profile covers about 470,000 distinct CDR3 sequences, with 20% to 25% appearing a single time and about 6.6% taken by the ten largest. This specimen consisted of peripheral blood mononuclear cells (PBMCs), obtained when the disease was refractory, from a patient treated with antithyroid drugs. The receptors were gathered from a female donor with Graves disease. Both conserved end residues are part of each CDR3. The D gene is left open where the match is weak. Clone size is stated in some rows and not others, as once, few, many or a class when expanded.

j_gene,d_gene,abundance,v_gene,CDR3aa,CDR3nt
TRBJ2-3,.,.,TRBV19,CASTDDPRGDRYQPQYF,TGTGCCAGTACCGATGATCCTCGGGGAGACCGCTATCAGCCCCAGTATTTT
TRBJ2-3,TRBD1,once,TRBV3-1,CASSRDRGTQYF,TGTGCCAGCAGCCGGGACAGGGGGACGCAGTATTTT
TRBJ2-7,.,many,TRBV6-1,CASSNPGHYEQYF,TGTGCCAGCAGTAACCCCGGACACTACGAGCAGTACTTC
TRBJ2-5,.,many,TRBV28,CASSLGVSTGVQETQYF,TGTGCCAGCAGTTTAGGGGTGTCGACGGGGGTCCAAGAGACCCAGTACTTC
TRBJ2-3,.,.,TRBV27,CASSLKGWLGITDTQYF,TGTGCCAGCAGTTTAAAGGGCTGGCTGGGTATTACAGATACGCAGTATTTT
TRBJ1-1,.,many,TRBV25-1,CASSDGTEAFF,TGTGCCAGCAGTGATGGGACTGAAGCTTTCTTT
TRBJ2-5,.,few,TRBV7-2,CASSSSPKNQETQYF,TGTGCCAGCAGCTCATCCCCTAAAAACCAAGAGACCCAGTACTTC
TRBJ2-4,TRBD2,.,TRBV11-1,CASSLASGSPIQYF,TGTGCCAGCAGCTTGGCTAGCGGGAGCCCCATTCAGTACTTC
TRBJ2-7,TRBD2,.,TRBV5-6,CASSWGRGVYEQYF,TGTGCCAGCAGCTGGGGACGGGGGGTGTACGAGCAGTACTTC
TRBJ2-7,TRBD2,.,TRBV5-1,CASSLSGGAAYEQYF,TGCGCCAGCAGCTTGAGCGGGGGGGCCGCCTACGAGCAGTACTTC
TRBJ2-7,TRBD2,.,TRBV5-4,CASSLNREGSPEQYF,TGTGCCAGCAGCTTGAACCGGGAGGGTTCCCCCGAGCAGTACTTC
TRBJ1-5,.,many,TRBV28,CASSSSGHPNQPQHF,.
TRBJ2-1,TRBD2,.,TRBV13,CASSDRGGNEQFF,TGTGCCAGCAGCGACCGGGGGGGGAATGAGCAGTTCTTC
TRBJ1-2,.,.,TRBV7-8,CASSLGVVRWGYGYTF,TGTGCCAGCAGCTTAGGCGTCGTCCGCTGGGGATATGGCTACACCTTC
TRBJ1-6,TRBD1,.,TRBV18,CASSPDRAYSPLHF,TGTGCCAGCTCACCGGACAGGGCCTACTCACCCCTCCACTTT
TRBJ2-5,.,many,TRBV6-1,CASRPARLNSETQYF,TGTGCCAGCAGACCGGCACGCCTGAATTCAGAGACCCAGTACTTC
TRBJ2-7,.,.,TRBV6-2/TRBV6-3,CASSYGQYF,TGTGCCAGCAGTTACGGACAGTACTTC
TRBJ2-6,TRBD2,few,TRBV5-1,CASSLELAGGSGANVLTF,TGCGCCAGCAGCTTGGAACTAGCGGGGGGCTCTGGGGCCAACGTCCTGACTTTC
TRBJ2-7,.,many,TRBV2,CASSGYSYEQYF,TGTGCCAGCAGTGGTTACTCCTACGAGCAGTACTTC
TRBJ2-5,.,.,TRBV4-1,CASSQAPGAQETQYF,TGCGCCAGCAGCCAAGCTCCGGGGGCCCAAGAGACCCAGTACTTC
TRBJ1-4,TRBD1,.,TRBV9,CASSPGDRANEKLFF,TGTGCCAGCAGCCCCGGGGACAGAGCGAATGAAAAACTGTTTTTT
TRBJ1-1,.,medium-sized,TRBV20-1,CSAQMGGEAFF,TGCAGTGCACAGATGGGGGGTGAAGCTTTCTTT
TRBJ1-2,.,many,TRBV28,CASVGANYGYTF,TGTGCCAGCGTCGGGGCTAACTATGGCTACACCTTC
TRBJ2-2,TRBD2,once,TRBV25-1,CASSEFSTSGKVQPGELFF,TGTGCCAGCAGTGAATTCTCGACTAGCGGGAAGGTCCAACCCGGGGAGCTGTTTTTT
TRBJ2-7,.,many,TRBV7-9,CASSSWTDSYEQYF,TGTGCCAGCAGCTCCTGGACGGACTCCTACGAGCAGTACTTC
TRBJ2-1,TRBD2,.,TRBV24-1,CATSDVGGMSHEQFF,TGTGCCACCAGTGATGTGGGGGGGATGAGCCATGAGCAGTTCTTC